The rows below give T cell receptor beta chains drawn from one sample of a study of cytomegalovirus exposure and HLA in healthy donors. The assay was immunoSEQ multiplex PCR, and TCRdb's table has in-frame clones only and misses some. Of roughly 200,000 clones listed, around 80% were seen once; the top ten hold under 2%. Specimen: PBMCs. Source of these receptors: a man in his thirties or forties in good health and CMV-seronegative. The CDR3 runs from the conserved cysteine through the conserved F or W. D genes are given only for firm matches. Expanded clones are given a class, and other clones once, few, many or no size at all.

j_gene,v_gene,abundance,d_gene,CDR3nt,CDR3aa
TRBJ1-1,TRBV18,-,-,TGTGCCAGCTCACCTCTACGCGAGAACACTGAAGCTTTCTTT,CASSPLRENTEAFF
TRBJ2-2,TRBV28,-,-,TGTGCCATAAGTTCCCCTGGGAGGGGGGACACCGGGGAGCTGTTTTTT,CAISSPGRGDTGELFF
TRBJ2-7,TRBV6-1,-,TRBD2,TGTGCCAGCAGTACACTAGCGGGGGGGAACTACGAGCAGTACTTC,CASSTLAGGNYEQYF
TRBJ2-3,TRBV7-3,-,TRBD2,TGTGCCACCTCCAGCGGGAGGGCCCATGATACGCAGTATTTT,CATSSGRAHDTQYF
TRBJ2-2,TRBV2,-,TRBD1,TGTGCCAGCAATCACAGGGGGAACACCGGGGAGCTGTTTTTT,CASNHRGNTGELFF
TRBJ2-5,TRBV5-6,-,TRBD2,TGTGCCAGCAGCTTGGGCCGAGGGAGGGTCCTACAAGAGACCCAGTACTTC,CASSLGRGRVLQETQYF
TRBJ1-4,TRBV25-1,once,-,TGTGCCAGCAGTGCGACTAGGGGATCAACTAATGAAAAACTGTTTTTT,CASSATRGSTNEKLFF
TRBJ2-1,TRBV7-3,-,TRBD1,TGTGCCAGCAGCCAGACAGGGTCCCTATCCTACAATGAGCAGTTCTTC,CASSQTGSLSYNEQFF
TRBJ2-1,TRBV30,once,TRBD2,TGTGCCTGGAACCCAACGGCGGGAGGGAACAATGAGCAGTTCTTC,CAWNPTAGGNNEQFF
TRBJ2-5,TRBV25-1,-,-,TGTGCCAGCAGTGGTCATGGGCGAGAGACCCAGTACTTC,CASSGHGRETQYF
TRBJ1-1,TRBV18,few,TRBD1,TGTGCCAGCTCACCAGGGACAGGAGAAGCTTTCTTT,CASSPGTGEAFF
TRBJ2-1,TRBV4-1,-,TRBD2,TGCGCCAGCAGCCCCCGGACTAGCGGGAGGGCCCTCGAGCAGTTCTTC,CASSPRTSGRALEQFF
TRBJ2-3,TRBV7-9,-,TRBD1,TGTGCCAGCAGCCAATACAGGGGCACGCAGTATTTT,CASSQYRGTQYF
TRBJ1-5,TRBV9,-,TRBD1,TGTGCCAGCAGCGTAGCAGGGGGGCGGGATCAGCCCCAGCATTTT,CASSVAGGRDQPQHF
TRBJ1-2,TRBV28,-,-,TGTGCCAGCAGTTTAGAGCTAGCTAACTATGGCTACACCTTC,CASSLELANYGYTF
TRBJ2-1,TRBV14,once,-,TGTGCCAGCAGCGAGGCCAGCTCCTACAATGAGCAGTTCTTC,CASSEASSYNEQFF
TRBJ1-1,TRBV29-1,-,-,TGCAGCGTTGAAGCAAGAGGGAACACTGAAGCTTTCTTT,CSVEARGNTEAFF
TRBJ2-3,TRBV5-6,-,TRBD2,TGTGCCAGCAGCTTGCCTAGCGGGCTTATAAGCACAGATACGCAGTATTTT,CASSLPSGLISTDTQYF
TRBJ1-2,TRBV10-2,-,-,TGCGCCAGCAGTGAGTCTGGGGGGTGGAATGGCTACACCTTC,CASSESGGWNGYTF
TRBJ2-7,TRBV11-2,-,TRBD2,TGTGCCAGCAGCTTAGTCTTTCCTAGCGGGAGCCAGGTCTACGAGCAGTACTTC,CASSLVFPSGSQVYEQYF
TRBJ2-1,TRBV5-1,-,TRBD2,TGCGCCAGCAGCCCAGCGGGAGGGCCCAACAATGAGCAGTTCTTC,CASSPAGGPNNEQFF
TRBJ2-7,TRBV28,-,TRBD1,TGTGCCAGCAGAACTTCGACAGGGACCTACGAGCAGTACTTC,CASRTSTGTYEQYF
TRBJ1-4,TRBV28,few,-,TGTGCCAGCAGTCTCCTAAACCAGGGGTTGGGGGAAAAACTGTTTTTT,CASSLLNQGLGEKLFF
TRBJ2-7,TRBV9,-,-,TGTGCCAGCAGCCCAGCGAGGGAAAACGAGCAGTACTTC,CASSPARENEQYF
TRBJ1-1,TRBV28,-,TRBD1,TGTGCCAGCAGTTTCGCGGGACAGGGAGTCAGAGCTTTCTTT,CASSFAGQGVRAFF
TRBJ1-2,TRBV10-3,-,TRBD1,TGTGCCATCAGTGCCTCCGGAGGGGGACAGGCGGGAGGCTACACCTTC,CAISASGGGQAGGYTF
TRBJ2-2,TRBV11-2,-,TRBD1,TGTGCCAGCAGCTTAGAGGCAGGGGGCCGTGGGGAGCTGTTTTTT,CASSLEAGGRGELFF
TRBJ2-1,TRBV2,few,-,TGTGCCAGCAGTGCCTTAGTGTACAATGAGCAGTTCTTC,CASSALVYNEQFF
TRBJ1-1,TRBV25-1,few,-,TGTGCCAGCAGTGAATCAACAGTCACTGAAGCTTTCTTT,CASSESTVTEAFF
TRBJ1-1,TRBV19,-,-,TGTGCCAGTAGTATAGAACCTGAGCGTCCGGGCACTGAAGCTTTCTTT,CASSIEPERPGTEAFF
TRBJ2-1,TRBV7-9,-,TRBD2,TGTGCCAGCAGCTCAAGACTAGCGGGACTTGAGCAGTTCTTC,CASSSRLAGLEQFF
TRBJ2-5,TRBV11-2,-,TRBD1,TGTGCCAGCAGCTTCACAGGGGAAGAGACCCAGTACTTC,CASSFTGEETQYF
TRBJ2-7,TRBV23-1,-,-,TGCGCCAGCAGTCAATCGGGTGGGCAGGGGCTCTACGAGCAGTACTTC,CASSQSGGQGLYEQYF
TRBJ2-7,TRBV29-1,few,-,TGCAGCGTTGCCGGCAAGCGGAGCTCCTACGAGCAGTACTTC,CSVAGKRSSYEQYF
TRBJ1-5,TRBV6-1,-,TRBD1,TGTGCCAGCACTGAACAGGGGGGTCAGCCCCAGCATTTT,CASTEQGGQPQHF
TRBJ1-5,TRBV5-1,-,-,TGCGCCAGCAGCTTGGACAGGGCCGACAATCAGCCCCAGCATTTT,CASSLDRADNQPQHF
TRBJ1-1,TRBV27,-,TRBD1,TGTGCCAGCAGATCTACACAGGGGGTTTTGAACACTGAAGCTTTCTTT,CASRSTQGVLNTEAFF
TRBJ2-3,TRBV7-3,-,TRBD1,TGTGCCAGCAGCTTATGGACAGGGAAAACGACAGATACGCAGTATTTT,CASSLWTGKTTDTQYF
TRBJ2-7,TRBV25-1,-,-,TGTGCCAGCAGTGGCGCCCGCGCGGCGACCGAGCAGTACTTC,CASSGARAATEQYF
TRBJ2-3,TRBV25-1,-,TRBD2,TGTGCCAGCAGTGATAGGAAGATAGCGGGAGAAGCGGAAGATACGCAGTATTTT,CASSDRKIAGEAEDTQYF
TRBJ1-1,TRBV7-9,-,-,TGTGCCAGCAGCTTATCAGGTAACACTGAAGCTTTCTTT,CASSLSGNTEAFF
TRBJ2-1,TRBV7-3,-,-,TGTGCCAGCAGCTTAATAGGGGGTTTTAGCAATGAGCAGTTCTTC,CASSLIGGFSNEQFF
TRBJ2-3,TRBV11-2,-,TRBD1,TGTGCCAGCAGCTTACGAACAGGGGGAACAGATACGCAGTATTTT,CASSLRTGGTDTQYF
TRBJ1-1,TRBV11-2,-,TRBD1,TGTGCCAGCAGCCCCTATAGGGACAGGGGGCGAGGGGGAGCTTTCTTT,CASSPYRDRGRGGAFF
TRBJ2-7,TRBV7-9,-,TRBD2,TGTGCCAGCAGCTCTGGCCTCCTGGTTCTAGCGGGGGAGTACGAGCAGTACTTC,CASSSGLLVLAGEYEQYF